The 18 T cell receptor beta chains given below trace back to one sample, sequenced in a study of T cell responses to AZD1222 COVID-19 vaccine. The table came from immunoSEQ multiplex PCR; TCRdb's copy has only in-frame clones and leaves some out. This table has approximately 140,000 clones, roughly 93% appearing once. This material consisted of peripheral blood, taken on day 0 of MenACWY control vaccination. Source of these receptors: an adult in good health.

This clone was recorded once. This chain links TRBV6-5 with TRBJ1-3; TRBD1 is a possible D gene (6 bases). V lost 2 bases and J lost 7, with 15 bases in between. This CDR3 has 15 residues. CDR1 and CDR2 (germline): MNHEY, SVGAGI. The chain's CDR3 is CASSYRADRSNTIYF. In DNA, the CDR3 is TGTGCCAGCAGTTACCGGGCCGACAGGTCCAACACCATATATTTT.

The chain carries TRBV6-5 and TRBJ1-6; D uncertain. V was pared by 5 bases and J by 5 bases, with 13 bases between. The germline V gene encodes CDR1 MNHEY and CDR2 SVGAGI. The CDR3 is 15 amino acids. The CDR3 DNA sequence: TGTGCCAGCAGTCGGGGAGGGCCAGATAATTCACCCCTCCACTTT. Translating it yields CASSRGGPDNSPLHF.

The chain recombines TRBV28 with TRBJ1-2; 9 positions match TRBD1. The junction had 1 base not matched to a gene; V was cut back by 4 bases and J by 4 bases. Germline V gene lookup returns CDR1 MDHEN and CDR2 SYDVKM. This CDR3 is 13 amino acids long. CDR3 protein: CASSWGQGYGYTF. CDR3 DNA: TGTGCCAGCAGTTGGGGACAGGGCTATGGCTACACCTTC.

The V and J genes are TRBV11-2 and TRBJ1-1; D call uncertain. V was trimmed by 2 bases and J by 7 bases, leaving 14 bases between them. Germline loops: CDR1 SGHAT, CDR2 FQNNGV. The CDR3 has 14 amino acids. The CDR3 nucleotides read TGTGCCAGCAGCTTACTAAAGGCACCGATTGAAGCTTTCTTT. It translates to CASSLLKAPIEAFF.

The chain recombines TRBV7-3 with TRBJ2-2; D unclear. Germline V gene data show CDR1 as SGHTA and CDR2 as FQGTGA. The V end lost 5 bases, the J end lost 5 bases, and 21 bases lay between the germline ends. The CDR3 is made up of 17 amino acids. This CDR3 is CASSRGGSLVRTGELFF. The CDR3 DNA reads as TGTGCCAGCAGCCGAGGTGGCAGCCTTGTTAGAACCGGGGAGCTGTTTTTT.

The chain uses TRBV3-1 (or the pseudogene TRBV3-2) and TRBJ2-3; no reliable D call. The length of the CDR3 is 15 residues. V was shortened by 0 bases and J by 3 bases, with 10 bases between the two germline ends. Germline V gives CDR1 LGHDT, CDR2 YNNKEL (reference sequence). CDR3 nucleotide sequence: TGTGCCAGCAGCCAAGATCTAGGTACTACAGATACGCAGTATTTT. Its translation: CASSQDLGTTDTQYF.

V and J are TRBV2 and TRBJ2-1, with 11 positions matching TRBD2. The CDR3 is made up of 15 amino acids. CDR1 is SNHLY, CDR2 FYNNEI, per germline. The J segment lost 8 bases and the V segment lost 7 bases, leaving 10 bases of the junction unmatched. CDR3 sequence (DNA): TGTGCCAGCATCCAGGGAGCACTAGCGGGGGATGAGCAGTTCTTC. Protein product: CASIQGALAGDEQFF.

This chain links TRBV12-5 with TRBJ1-6, with 8 bases fitting TRBD1. J gave up 9 bases and V 6 bases, and 7 bases lay outside the gene matches. Germline loops: CDR1 LGHNT, CDR2 FRNRAP. The CDR3 is made up of 14 amino acids. The CDR3 DNA reads as TGTGCTAGTGGGAAGGACAGGGCTGCTTCACCCCTCCACTTT. This codes for CASGKDRAASPLHF.

The chain uses TRBV5-6 and TRBJ1-6; D call uncertain. CDR3 length equals 16 residues. The V end lost 5 bases, the J end lost 0 bases, and 12 bases lay between the germline ends. CDR1 and CDR2 from the germline V gene are SGHDT and YYEEEE. The CDR3, as DNA: TGTGCCAGCAGTCAGCAGCGAAACTCCTATAATTCACCCCTCCACTTT. Protein product: CASSQQRNSYNSPLHF.

The rearrangement uses TRBV7-8 and TRBJ2-6; D ambiguous. The CDR3 runs 15 residues. Trimming took 4 bases from V and 4 from J, leaving 11 bases between them. Germline V gene lookup returns CDR1 SGHVS and CDR2 FQNEAQ. In nucleotides, the CDR3 is TGTGCCAGCAGCTCAGGCCTCCCGGGGGCCAACGTCCTGACTTTC. Protein sequence: CASSSGLPGANVLTF.

The chain couples TRBV19 to TRBJ1-2; tentative D call: TRBD1 (6 bases). This CDR3 contains 12 residues. Trimming removed 3 bases at V and 6 bases at J, with 8 bases between. Germline V gene sequence: CDR1 LNHDA, CDR2 SQIVND (reference sequence). The CDR3 sequence is CASSMAGDGYTF. The CDR3 DNA is TGTGCCAGTAGTATGGCAGGGGATGGCTACACCTTC.

The CDR3 DNA follows: TGTGCCAGCAGCTCCCCGGGGGCTTCCTACGAGCAGTACTTC. It translates to CASSSPGASYEQYF. The chain combines TRBV11-2 with TRBJ2-7, with D possibly called TRBD1 or TRBD2 (6 bases each). The CDR3 has 14 amino acids. Trimming shortened V by 4 bases and J by 1 base, and 11 bases separated the two germline ends. Germline V CDR1 and CDR2: SGHAT, FQNNGV.

The rearrangement joins TRBV9 to TRBJ1-1; 10 bases map to TRBD1. V gave up 5 bases and J gave up 7 bases; unmatched junction bases: 5. CDR1 is SGDLS and CDR2 is YYNGEE in the germline V gene. The CDR3 sequence is 13 residues long. As DNA, the CDR3 is TGTGCCAGCAGTCCCGGGACAGGGGTTGAAGCTTTCTTT. Its translation is CASSPGTGVEAFF.

The DNA for the CDR3 is TGTGCCAGCAGCAAAGGCGCCCCCGGGACCTTAAACGCTGGAAACACCATATATTTT. Protein: CASSKGAPGTLNAGNTIYF. The chain has TRBV21-1 and TRBJ1-3. TRBV21-1 is a pseudogene locus. This CDR3 has 19 amino acids.

The chain combines TRBV9 with TRBJ2-2, with 8 bases fitting TRBD1. After removal of 3 bases from V and 3 bases from J, the junction contained 13 bases not matched to a gene. The CDR3 is 18 amino acids. Germline V CDR1 and CDR2: SGDLS, YYNGEE. CDR3 coding DNA: TGTGCCAGCAGCGCCCTAGTAGGACAGGGTATGCACACCGGGGAGCTGTTTTTT. Its protein is CASSALVGQGMHTGELFF.

This chain links TRBV19 with TRBJ2-1, with 7 bases lining up with TRBD1. The CDR3 runs 13 residues. The V segment lost 4 bases and the J segment 10 bases; nucleotides outside the gene matches: 7. Germline lookup yields CDR1 LNHDA and CDR2 SQIVND (reference sequence). CDR3 nucleotides: TGTGCCAGTAGTAACAGAAGGGGGCGCGAGCAGTTCTTC. Translating it yields CASSNRRGREQFF.

The V gene is TRBV7-2, the J gene TRBJ1-2, with TRBD1 identical over 8 bases. The junction had 5 bases not matched to a gene; V was cut back by 4 bases and J by 4 bases. There are 14 residues in the CDR3. The germline CDR1 and CDR2 sequences are SGHTA and FQGNSA. CDR3 in DNA: TGTGCCAGCAGCTCGGACAGGGCTGTCTATGGCTACACCTTC. This encodes CASSSDRAVYGYTF.

The chain is built from TRBV5-5 and TRBJ2-1, with 7 bases that match TRBD2. V was pared by 0 bases and J by 6 bases, with 9 bases of the junction left unmatched. Germline CDR1 and CDR2: SGHKS and YYEKEE (reference sequence). The CDR3 loop spans 16 amino acids. The CDR3 loop reads CASSLVGRGTFNEQFF. As DNA, the CDR3 is TGTGCCAGCAGCTTGGTTGGGCGGGGGACTTTCAATGAGCAGTTCTTC.